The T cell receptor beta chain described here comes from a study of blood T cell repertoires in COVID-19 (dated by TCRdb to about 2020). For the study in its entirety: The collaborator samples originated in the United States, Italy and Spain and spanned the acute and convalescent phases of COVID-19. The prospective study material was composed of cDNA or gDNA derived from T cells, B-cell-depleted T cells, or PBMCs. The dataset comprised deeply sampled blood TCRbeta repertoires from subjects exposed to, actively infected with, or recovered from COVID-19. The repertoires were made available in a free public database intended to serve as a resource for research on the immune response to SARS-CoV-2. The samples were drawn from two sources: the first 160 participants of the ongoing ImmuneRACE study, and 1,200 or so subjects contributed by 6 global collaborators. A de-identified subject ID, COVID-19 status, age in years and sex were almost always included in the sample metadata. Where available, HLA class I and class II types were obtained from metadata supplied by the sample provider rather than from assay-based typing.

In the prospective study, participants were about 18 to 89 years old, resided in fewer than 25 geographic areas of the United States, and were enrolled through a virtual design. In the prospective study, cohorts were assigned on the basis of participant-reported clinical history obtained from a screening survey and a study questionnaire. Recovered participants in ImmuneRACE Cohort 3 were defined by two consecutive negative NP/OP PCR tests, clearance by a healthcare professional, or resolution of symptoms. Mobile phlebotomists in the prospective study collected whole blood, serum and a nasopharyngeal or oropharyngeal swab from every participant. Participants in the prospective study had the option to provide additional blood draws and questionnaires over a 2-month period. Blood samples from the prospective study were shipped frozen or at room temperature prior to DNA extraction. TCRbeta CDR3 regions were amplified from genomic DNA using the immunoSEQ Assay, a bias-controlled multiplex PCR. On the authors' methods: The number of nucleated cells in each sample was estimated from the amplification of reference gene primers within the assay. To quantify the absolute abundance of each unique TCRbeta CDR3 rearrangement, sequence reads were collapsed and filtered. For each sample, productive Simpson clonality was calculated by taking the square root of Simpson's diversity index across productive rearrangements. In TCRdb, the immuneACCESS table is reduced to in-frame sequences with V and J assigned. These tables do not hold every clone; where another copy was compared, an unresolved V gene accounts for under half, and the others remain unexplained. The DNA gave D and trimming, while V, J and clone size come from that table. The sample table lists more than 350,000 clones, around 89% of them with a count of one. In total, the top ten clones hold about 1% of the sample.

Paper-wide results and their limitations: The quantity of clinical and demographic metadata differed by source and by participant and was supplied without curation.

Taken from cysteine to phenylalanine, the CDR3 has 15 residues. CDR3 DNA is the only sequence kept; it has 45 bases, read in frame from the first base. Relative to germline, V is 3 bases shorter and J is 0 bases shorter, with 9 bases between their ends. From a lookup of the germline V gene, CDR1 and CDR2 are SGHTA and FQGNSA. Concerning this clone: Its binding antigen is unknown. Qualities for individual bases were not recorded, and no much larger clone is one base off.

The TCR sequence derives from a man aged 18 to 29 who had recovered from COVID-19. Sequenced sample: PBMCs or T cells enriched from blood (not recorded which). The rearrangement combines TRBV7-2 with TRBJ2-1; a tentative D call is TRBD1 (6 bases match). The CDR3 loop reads CASSFQGSSYNEQFF. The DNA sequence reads TGTGCCAGCAGCTTCCAGGGGAGCTCCTACAATGAGCAGTTCTTC.